This entry concerns a single T cell receptor (beta chain). Its antigen is as yet unknown. The record originates from a study of Ad26.COV2.S vaccination and SARS-CoV-2 variants. The wider study: Ad26.COV2.S was injected intramuscularly once or twice, 56 days apart. The study's findings and limits: Vaccine recipients posted higher spike-specific TCR breadth than their placebo counterparts.

The treatment is: 15 to 20 received Ad26.COV2.S at low or high dose, single or two shots; 5 received placebo; per-sample allocation not given. Material that was analyzed had been drawn on day 63 after the first vaccine or placebo injection. Germline lookup yields CDR1 MNHEY and CDR2 SVGAGI. This CDR3 is 14 amino acids long. The V gene end was trimmed by 2 bases and the J gene end by 4 bases; junction bases not matched to a gene: 2. TCRdb's copy holds only in-frame clones and misses some; the assay was immunoSEQ multiplex PCR. The table has 200,000 to 300,000 clones, roughly 87% seen once. This chain uses TRBV6-5 with TRBJ1-3; 7 bases are a match to TRBD1. The sample in question was peripheral blood, obtained in a trial of Ad26.COV2.S vaccine versus placebo. The receptor comes from a person aged 18-60 years who received the Ad26.COV2.S COVID-19 vaccine or a placebo. CDR3 bases: TGTGCCAGCAGTTACGACAGGGTCGGAAACACCATATATTTT. This sequence encodes CASSYDRVGNTIYF.